The clone carrying this TCR beta chain was seen a few times. The antigen remains undetermined. From the 5' RACE reads, TCRdb called clonotypes with MiXCR, one entry per CDR3 protein. Among 250,000 to 350,000 distinct CDR3 sequences listed, around 15% were seen once. This record comes from a study of T-cell memory formation after mild COVID-19. General study points: Shrinking CD4+ clones resided mostly in CM and EM, and CD8+ ones in EMRA. The finding that pre-infection memory included some responding clones suggested that cross-reactive memory joined.

V was clipped by 1 base and J by 7 bases, with 7 bases between them. The CDR3 sequence is 13 residues long. Germline lookup yields CDR1 SGHVS and CDR2 FNYEAQ. The chain has TRBV7-6 and TRBJ1-4; D ambiguous. Specimen: PBMCs or a T cell subset sorted from them (not recorded which). This sequence originates from a man younger than 35 who had mild COVID-19 (a few samples of this study predate the infection). Cell type and time point are not known. The CDR3 here is CASSLGISEKLFF. CDR3 nucleotide sequence: TGTGCCAGCAGCTTAGGAATTAGTGAAAAACTGTTTTTT.